The next 9 T cell receptor beta chains were all read from a single sample in a study of blood T cells in healthy people across ages. With a J-beta primer mix and a sample-barcoded 5' primer, a second PCR ran about 7 to 11 cycles. Via MiXCR, TCRdb re-called the 5' RACE reads, giving one row per CDR3 protein. This table has hundreds of thousands of distinct CDR3 sequences, roughly 31% appearing once. The material sequenced was blood. These receptors all stem from a woman aged 80 or over in good health.

The chain uses TRBV7-2 and TRBJ1-1; D is unresolved. Germline V CDR1 and CDR2: SGHTA, FQGNSA. Between the trimmed V and J ends, which lost 1 base and 2 bases, there was a span of 14 bases. CDR3 size: 16 residues. CDR3 DNA: TGTGCCAGCAGCTTAGGAGTCAGGACCGGAAACACTGAAGCTTTCTTT. Translated: CASSLGVRTGNTEAFF.

In regard to this clonotype: A much bigger clone sits one base away, suggesting this may be a read error. The rearrangement uses TRBV4-3 and TRBJ2-1, with 7 bases identical to TRBD2. In germline, CDR1 is LGHNA, CDR2 YSLEER. The CDR3 covers 14 residues. With V trimmed by 8 bases and J by 5 bases, 9 bases remained unmatched. The CDR3 sequence is CASGSGTTHNEQFF. The CDR3 nucleotides are TGCGCCAGCGGGAGCGGGACTACCCACAATGAGCAGTTCTTC.

The chain joins TRBV12-3 or TRBV12-4 to TRBJ1-1; TRBD1 might be the D (5 bases). The CDR3 consists of 14 residues. Trimming took 7 bases from V and 0 from J, leaving 12 bases between them. For the CDR3, the DNA is TGTGCCAGCACTAAAGCGGGGGTGAACACTGAAGCTTTCTTT. Protein product: CASTKAGVNTEAFF.

Only a few counts were recorded for this clonotype. This chain connects TRBV12-3 or TRBV12-4 to TRBJ2-3; D perhaps matches TRBD2 (5 bases). V was shortened by 2 bases and J by 4 bases, with 10 bases between the two germline ends. The CDR3 runs to 14 residues. The CDR3 nucleotides read TGTGCCAGCAGTTTATCGGGTAGCGCAGATACGCAGTATTTT. Translation gives CASSLSGSADTQYF.

In its sample, this clonotype was seen many times. The J gene is TRBJ2-1, the V gene TRBV6-1; 8 positions match TRBD2. J lost 5 bases, V lost 4 bases, and 7 bases had no gene match. Germline CDR1 MNHNS, CDR2 SASEGT. This CDR3 has 15 residues. The CDR3 loop is CASSGIAGLNNEQFF. CDR3 nucleotide sequence: TGTGCCAGCAGTGGAATAGCGGGGCTCAACAATGAGCAGTTCTTC.

The chain employs TRBV7-3 and TRBJ1-2, with 10 bases matching TRBD1. Germline CDR1 and CDR2: SGHTA and FQGTGA. This CDR3 has 15 residues. V trimming: 3 bases; J trimming: 6 bases; junction bases outside the gene matches: 7. DNA of the CDR3: TGTGCCAGCAGCTTGACCGGGACAGGGGCGGATGGCTACACCTTC. As protein: CASSLTGTGADGYTF. Supplemented by reference TRBV7-3 and TRBJ1-2, the full variable domain reads GAGVSQTPSNKVTEKGKYVELRCDPISGHTALYWYRQSLGQGPEFLIYFQGTGAADDSGLPNDRFFAVRPEGSVSTLKIQRTERGDSAVYLCASSLTGTGADGYTFGSGTRLTVV.

This clonotype has at least ten counts. V and J are TRBV20-1 and TRBJ1-2; 7 bases are shared with TRBD1. CDR3 length equals 14 residues. Germline CDR1 is DFQATT and CDR2 is SNEGSKA (reference sequence). Germline trimming cut 4 bases from V and 5 bases from J; bases unmatched to any gene: 10. CDR3 amino acids: CSAIETGNLYGYTF. The CDR3 coding sequence is TGCAGTGCTATTGAGACAGGGAATTTATATGGCTACACCTTC.

A remark on this clonotype: A single base separates this from a much larger clone, so it may be a read error. V is TRBV5-6 and J is TRBJ2-6, with TRBD2 identical over 14 bases. This CDR3 has 20 amino acids. CDR1 SGHDT and CDR2 YYEEEE come from the germline V gene. CDR3 amino acids: CTSSPPGLAGAISGANVLTF. DNA for the CDR3: TGTACCAGCAGCCCTCCGGGACTAGCGGGGGCCATCTCTGGGGCCAACGTCCTGACTTTC.

This clonotype was observed once. The chain uses TRBV29-1 and TRBJ1-2; D call uncertain. Per germline, CDR1 SQVTM and CDR2 ANQGSEA. The CDR3 runs 11 residues. Trimming cost V 4 bases and J 3 bases, with 6 bases left between them. The CDR3 sequence is CSVGKDYGYTF. CDR3 bases: TGCAGCGTTGGAAAGGACTATGGCTACACCTTC.